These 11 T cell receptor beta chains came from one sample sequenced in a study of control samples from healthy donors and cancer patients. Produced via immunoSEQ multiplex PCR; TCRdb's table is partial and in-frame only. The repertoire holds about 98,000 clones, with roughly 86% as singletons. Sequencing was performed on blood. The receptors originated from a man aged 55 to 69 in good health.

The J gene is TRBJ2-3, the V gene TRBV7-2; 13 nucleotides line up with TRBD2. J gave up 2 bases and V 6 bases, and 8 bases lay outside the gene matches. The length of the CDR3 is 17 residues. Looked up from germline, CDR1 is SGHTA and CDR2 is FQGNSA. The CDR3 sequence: CASSGTSGTLFTDTQYF. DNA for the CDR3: TGTGCCAGCAGTGGGACTAGCGGGACCCTTTTCACAGATACGCAGTATTTT.

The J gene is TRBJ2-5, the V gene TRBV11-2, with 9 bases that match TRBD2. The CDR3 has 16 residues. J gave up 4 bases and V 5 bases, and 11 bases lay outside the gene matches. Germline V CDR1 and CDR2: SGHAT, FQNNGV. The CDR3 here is CASSQRIAGVGETQYF. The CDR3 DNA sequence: TGTGCCAGCAGCCAGCGGATAGCGGGAGTAGGAGAGACCCAGTACTTC.

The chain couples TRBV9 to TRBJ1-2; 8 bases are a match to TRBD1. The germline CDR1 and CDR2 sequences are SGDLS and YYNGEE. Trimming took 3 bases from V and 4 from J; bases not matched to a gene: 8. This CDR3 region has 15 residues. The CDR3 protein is CASSASTGGSYGYTF. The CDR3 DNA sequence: TGTGCCAGCAGCGCGAGTACAGGGGGGAGCTATGGCTACACCTTC.

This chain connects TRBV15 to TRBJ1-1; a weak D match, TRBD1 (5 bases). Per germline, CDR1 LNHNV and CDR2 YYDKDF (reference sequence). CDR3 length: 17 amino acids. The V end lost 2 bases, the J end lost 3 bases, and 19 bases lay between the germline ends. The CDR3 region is CATSRLPQVGPDTEAFF. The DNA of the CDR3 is TGTGCCACCAGCAGACTACCACAGGTGGGACCGGACACTGAAGCTTTCTTT.

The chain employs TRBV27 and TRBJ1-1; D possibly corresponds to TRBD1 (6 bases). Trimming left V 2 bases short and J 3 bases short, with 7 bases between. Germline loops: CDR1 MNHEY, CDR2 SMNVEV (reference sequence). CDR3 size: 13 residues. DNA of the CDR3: TGTGCCAGCAGTTTACAGGGGCACACTGAAGCTTTCTTT. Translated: CASSLQGHTEAFF.

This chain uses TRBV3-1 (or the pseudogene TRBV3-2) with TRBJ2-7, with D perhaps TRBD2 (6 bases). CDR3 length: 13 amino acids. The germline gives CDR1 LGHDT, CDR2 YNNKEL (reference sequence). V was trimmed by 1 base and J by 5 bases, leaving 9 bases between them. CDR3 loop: CASSQGWGDEQYF. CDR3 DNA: TGTGCCAGCAGCCAAGGGTGGGGGGACGAGCAGTACTTC.

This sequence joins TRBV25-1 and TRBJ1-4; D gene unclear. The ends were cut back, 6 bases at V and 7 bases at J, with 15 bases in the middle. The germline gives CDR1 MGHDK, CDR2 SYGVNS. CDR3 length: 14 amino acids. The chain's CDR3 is CASRQTGYGEKLFF. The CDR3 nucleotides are TGTGCCAGCAGACAAACGGGTTACGGTGAAAAACTGTTTTTT.

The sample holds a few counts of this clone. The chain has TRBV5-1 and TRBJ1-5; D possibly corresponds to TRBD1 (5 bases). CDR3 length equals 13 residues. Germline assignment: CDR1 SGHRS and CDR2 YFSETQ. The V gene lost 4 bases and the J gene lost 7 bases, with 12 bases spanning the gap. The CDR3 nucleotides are TGCGCCAGCAGCGTCCAACCAGGGCAGCCCCAGCATTTT. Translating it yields CASSVQPGQPQHF.

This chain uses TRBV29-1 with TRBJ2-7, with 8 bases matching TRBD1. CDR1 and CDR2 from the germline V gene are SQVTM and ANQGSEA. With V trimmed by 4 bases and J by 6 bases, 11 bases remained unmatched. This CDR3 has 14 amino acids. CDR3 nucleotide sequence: TGCAGCGTTGCCCGGGGCCAGGGGGCAGTCGAGCAGTACTTC. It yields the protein CSVARGQGAVEQYF.

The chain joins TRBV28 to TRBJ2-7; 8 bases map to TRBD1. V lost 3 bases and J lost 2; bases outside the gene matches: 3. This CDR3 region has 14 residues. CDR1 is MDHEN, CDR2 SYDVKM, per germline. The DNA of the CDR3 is TGTGCCAGCAGTTTTGACAGGGGACCCTACGAGCAGTACTTC. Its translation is CASSFDRGPYEQYF.

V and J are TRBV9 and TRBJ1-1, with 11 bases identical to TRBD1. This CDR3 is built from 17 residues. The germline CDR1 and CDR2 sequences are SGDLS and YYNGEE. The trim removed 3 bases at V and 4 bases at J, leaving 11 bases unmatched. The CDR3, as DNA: TGTGCCAGCAGCGCAGGACAGGGGGCGATTGTTGGCACTGAAGCTTTCTTT. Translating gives CASSAGQGAIVGTEAFF.